This T cell receptor (beta chain) originates from a study of cytomegalovirus exposure and HLA in healthy donors. Turning to the study itself: Membership in the Caucasian-associated ancestry cluster was found for around 85% of fewer than 450 genotyped donors.

Points on this clone: No antigen is known for it.

The CDR3 sequence is 20 residues long. The germline V gene encodes CDR1 SGHRS and CDR2 YFSETQ. After removal of 0 bases from V and 2 bases from J, the junction contained 16 bases not matched to a gene. Study results and limitations: Reports showed the classifier diagnosing cytomegalovirus status with high specificity and sensitivity. One variant, a missense change in DCLRE1C, was linked in a later analysis to TCR beta V- and J-gene trimming.

In the PCR, 60 Vbeta and 13 Jbeta primers were used. Profiled with immunoSEQ multiplex PCR; TCRdb holds only in-frame clones, not every one. The data show about 170,000 clones, about four fifths seen once. The sequenced sample was PBMCs. This rearrangement joins TRBV5-1 to TRBJ2-5; TRBD2 agrees at 10 bases. The TCR originated in a girl aged 5-17 years in good health and CMV-seropositive. CDR3 in amino acids: CASSLAGRPSGGPSQETQYF. The DNA for the CDR3 is TGCGCCAGCAGCTTGGCCGGGAGGCCTAGCGGGGGACCATCGCAAGAGACCCAGTACTTC.